The 32 T cell receptor beta chains given below trace back to one sample, sequenced in a study of shared clonotypes between healthy human individuals. Profiled with immunoSEQ multiplex PCR; TCRdb holds only in-frame clones, not every one. The data contain about 1.5 million clones, approximately 98% of them singletons. Specimen: naive CD4+ T cells sorted from blood. Subset denoted: CD45RA+ positively selected. Every receptor here comes from a young man in good health.

V usage is TRBV12-5 and J usage is TRBJ2-1; perhaps TRBD2 as D (6 bases). Trimming cost V 7 bases and J 6 bases, with 13 bases left between them. Germline V CDR1 and CDR2: LGHNT, FRNRAP. The CDR3 totals 13 residues. The CDR3 DNA reads as TGTGCTAGTGCCCCGGGGGAGAGCAATGAGCAGTTCTTC. This codes for CASAPGESNEQFF.

V usage is TRBV7-9 and J usage is TRBJ2-3; a possible D gene is TRBD2 (6 bases). The CDR3 runs 18 residues. Germline-derived CDR1 and CDR2 are SEHNR and FQNEAQ (reference sequence). The V end lost 3 bases, the J end lost 5 bases, and 24 bases lay between the germline ends. DNA of the CDR3: TGTGCCAGCAGCTTTAGGGTTCGGGGGACTTTTGCGATAGATACGCAGTATTTT. It specifies CASSFRVRGTFAIDTQYF.

This chain links TRBV5-1 with TRBJ2-1, with TRBD1 identical over 10 bases. V gave up 2 bases and J gave up 4 bases; unmatched junction bases: 3. CDR3 length: 15 residues. CDR1 is SGHRS, CDR2 YFSETQ, per germline. The CDR3 loop is CASSFGTGAYNEQFF. The CDR3 DNA is TGCGCCAGCAGCTTTGGGACAGGGGCGTACAATGAGCAGTTCTTC.

J is TRBJ2-1 and V is TRBV5-1, with D perhaps TRBD2 (6 bases). The CDR3 is made up of 15 amino acids. Trimming stripped 4 bases from V and 1 base from J, with 12 bases between. Germline CDR1 and CDR2: SGHRS and YFSETQ. The CDR3 DNA follows: TGCGCCAGCAGCATGTTTAGCGGTTCCTACAATGAGCAGTTCTTC. Its protein product is CASSMFSGSYNEQFF.

This chain joins TRBV28 and TRBJ1-2; perhaps TRBD1 as D (6 bases). The CDR3 has 15 residues. Per the germline V gene, CDR1 is MDHEN and CDR2 is SYDVKM. V lost 6 bases and J 0 bases, leaving 14 bases between the germline ends. CDR3 in DNA: TGTGCCAGCAGGGCAGGGGTGGTGACTAACTATGGCTACACCTTC. The encoded protein is CASRAGVVTNYGYTF.

This rearrangement joins TRBV30 to TRBJ2-7, with D hard to call. CDR3 length: 13 amino acids. Trimming shortened V by 5 bases and J by 3 bases, and 14 bases separated the two germline ends. Germline V gene data show CDR1 as GTSNPN and CDR2 as SVGIG (reference sequence). The CDR3 DNA reads as TGTGCCTGGGACGGAGTTAAAGGCTACGAGCAGTACTTC. It translates to CAWDGVKGYEQYF.

The rearrangement links TRBV4-1 to TRBJ2-2; TRBD1 is a possible D gene (6 bases). This CDR3 contains 14 residues. The ends were cut back, 1 base at V and 3 bases at J, with 6 bases in the middle. The germline V gene has CDR1 MGHRA and CDR2 YSYEKL. In DNA form, the CDR3 reads TGCGCCAGCAGCCAAGGACAGGACACCGGGGAGCTGTTTTTT. This codes for CASSQGQDTGELFF.

The chain is built from TRBV7-9 and TRBJ2-7; 12 bases are a match to TRBD2. With V trimmed by 4 bases and J by 0 bases, 4 bases remained unmatched. In germline, CDR1 is SEHNR, CDR2 FQNEAQ (reference sequence). This CDR3 is 16 amino acids long. The CDR3 sequence is CASSSTSGRYSYEQYF. The CDR3 region has the DNA TGTGCCAGCAGCTCCACTAGCGGGAGGTACTCCTACGAGCAGTACTTC. The whole variable domain, remainder taken from reference TRBV7-9 and TRBJ2-7, is DTGVSQNPRHKITKRGQNVTFRCDPISEHNRLYWYRQTLGQGPEFLTYFQNEAQLEKSRLLSDRFSAERPKGSFSTLEIQRTEQGDSAMYLCASSSTSGRYSYEQYFGPGTRLTVT.

This clone was recorded only once. The chain employs TRBV28 and TRBJ2-2; TRBD1 aligns across 8 bases. After removal of 8 bases from V and 5 bases from J, the junction contained 10 bases not matched to a gene. The V gene's germline CDR1 is MDHEN and CDR2 SYDVKM. CDR3 length equals 15 residues. Here the CDR3 reads CASLKGQGFTGELFF. DNA for the CDR3: TGTGCCAGCCTGAAAGGACAGGGTTTTACCGGGGAGCTGTTTTTT. The whole variable domain, filled in from reference TRBV28 and TRBJ2-2, reads DVKVTQSSRYLVKRTGEKVFLECVQDMDHENMFWYRQDPGLGLRLIYFSYDVKMKEKGDIPEGYSVSREKKERFSLILESASTNQTSMYLCASLKGQGFTGELFFGEGSRLTVL.

This clone occurred once. The rearrangement uses TRBV20-1 and TRBJ2-1; 9 bases fit TRBD1. Germline CDR1 and CDR2: DFQATT and SNEGSKA (reference sequence). CDR3 length: 10 residues. V lost 4 bases, J lost 14 bases, and 3 bases stayed unmatched. CDR3 loop: CSANTGGKFF. The CDR3 region has the DNA TGCAGTGCTAACACAGGGGGCAAGTTCTTC.

In its sample, this clone was seen once. The germline gene is not matched at one end of the junction; a read error may be the cause. The V gene is TRBV7-7, the J gene TRBJ2-7, with a weak D call TRBD2 (5 bases). Germline CDR1 is SSHAT and CDR2 is FNYEAQ (reference sequence). The CDR3 totals 13 residues. The CDR3 sequence: CASSQLEGGEQYF. The CDR3 region has the DNA TGTGCTAGCAGCCAACTAGAGGGCGGGGAGCAGTACTTC.

The chain joins TRBV18 to TRBJ2-5; a possible D gene is TRBD2 (6 bases). This CDR3 has 14 residues. Germline CDR1 is KGHSH and CDR2 is LQKENI. V dropped 6 bases and J dropped 1 base, with 12 bases sitting between them. CDR3 DNA: TGTGCCAGCTCTCAATTCGGGGGCCAAGAGACCCAGTACTTC. Its protein product is CASSQFGGQETQYF.

The chain is built from TRBV9 and TRBJ2-7, with 9 bases lining up with TRBD2. Germline V gene data show CDR1 as SGDLS and CDR2 as YYNGEE. V shed 2 bases and J 6 bases; nucleotides not matched to a gene: 9. The CDR3 contains 15 residues. DNA of the CDR3: TGTGCCAGCAGCGTTAGCGGGAGCCGTGAAGGCGAGCAGTACTTC. Protein: CASSVSGSREGEQYF.

For the CDR3, the DNA is TGTGCCAGCAGTTCCAGGGAGTACAATGAGCAGTTCTTC. It is translated as CASSSREYNEQFF. The J gene is TRBJ2-1, the V gene TRBV7-9; the D call may be TRBD1 or TRBD2 (5 bases each). Between the trimmed V and J ends, which lost 6 bases and 4 bases, there was a span of 10 bases. Germline lookup yields CDR1 SEHNR and CDR2 FQNEAQ (reference sequence). The CDR3 consists of 13 residues.

This chain joins TRBV11-2 and TRBJ2-1, with TRBD2 matching over 7 bases. Germline trimming cut 5 bases from V and 4 bases from J; bases unmatched to any gene: 8. Germline V CDR1 and CDR2: SGHAT, FQNNGV. The CDR3 length is 15 residues. CDR3 in amino acids: CASSGWEGRYNEQFF. The CDR3 DNA follows: TGTGCCAGCAGCGGCTGGGAGGGAAGATACAATGAGCAGTTCTTC.

The chain joins TRBV7-2 to TRBJ2-7, with D possibly being TRBD1 (6 bases). This CDR3 is 14 amino acids long. V was shortened by 0 bases and J by 3 bases, with 9 bases between the two germline ends. The germline gives CDR1 SGHTA, CDR2 FQGNSA. In DNA form, the CDR3 reads TGTGCCAGCAGCTTAGCGGGCAGGGGCTACGAGCAGTACTTC. It yields the protein CASSLAGRGYEQYF.

The chain combines TRBV9 with TRBJ2-1, with D perhaps matching TRBD2 (5 bases). The germline gives CDR1 SGDLS, CDR2 YYNGEE. Deletions cut 4 bases from V and 1 base from J, with 12 bases between. There are 15 residues in the CDR3. The CDR3 sequence is CASSPRTASYNEQFF. CDR3 sequence (DNA): TGTGCCAGCAGCCCAAGGACTGCGTCCTACAATGAGCAGTTCTTC. The variable domain in full, completed from reference TRBV9 and TRBJ2-1, reads DSGVTQTPKHLITATGQRVTLRCSPRSGDLSVYWYQQSLDQGLQFLIQYYNGEERAKGNILERFSAQQFPDLHSELNLSSLELGDSALYFCASSPRTASYNEQFFGPGTRLTVL.

The chain carries TRBV27 and TRBJ2-1; D gene unclear. The CDR3 loop spans 15 amino acids. Trimming cost V 6 bases and J 0 bases, with 12 bases left between them. Germline loops: CDR1 MNHEY, CDR2 SMNVEV (reference sequence). The CDR3, as DNA: TGTGCCAGCAGGTCCGTGGCGAGCTCCTACAATGAGCAGTTCTTC. Translating gives CASRSVASSYNEQFF.

In DNA form, the CDR3 reads TGTGCCAGCAGTCGGGAGGCGCTTCAAGAGACCCAGTACTTC. Amino acids: CASSREALQETQYF. The chain joins TRBV21-1 to TRBJ2-5; TRBD2 was called by the table and not checked on the DNA. TRBV21-1 is termed a pseudogene. The CDR3 consists of 14 residues.

The rearrangement links TRBV11-3 to TRBJ2-3; 9 bases map to TRBD1. The CDR3 runs 17 residues. J was trimmed by 6 bases and V by 4 bases; bases with no gene match: 14. The V gene's germline CDR1 is SGHNT and CDR2 YENEEA. The CDR3 reads CASSSGDRAGPADTQYF. Written as DNA, the CDR3 is TGTGCCAGCAGCTCGGGGGACAGGGCGGGTCCAGCTGATACGCAGTATTTT.

The genes are TRBV7-9 and TRBJ1-2; 9 bases agree with TRBD1. CDR1 SEHNR and CDR2 FQNEAQ come from the germline V gene (reference sequence). V trimming: 5 bases; J trimming: 6 bases; junction bases outside the gene matches: 10. This CDR3 has 15 residues. The DNA of the CDR3 is TGTGCCAGCAGCCAACGGACAGGGGTGGACGATGGCTACACCTTC. Translation gives CASSQRTGVDDGYTF.

V is TRBV18 and J is TRBJ2-7, with D unclear. Germline V lookup: CDR1 KGHSH, CDR2 LQKENI. V was cut by 0 bases and J by 2 bases, with 8 bases left in between. There are 14 residues in the CDR3. The CDR3 DNA reads TGTGCCAGCTCACCACCAGGCGCGGCCTACGAGCAGTACTTC. It is translated as CASSPPGAAYEQYF.

The rearrangement joins TRBV29-1 to TRBJ1-1; D is unresolved. The germline V and J ends were trimmed by 4 bases and 4 bases, with 10 bases remaining between them. CDR1 and CDR2 (germline): SQVTM, ANQGSEA. This CDR3 region has 12 residues. CDR3 residues: CSVAEAGTEAFF. The CDR3 DNA is TGCAGCGTTGCGGAGGCGGGCACTGAAGCTTTCTTT.

DNA for the CDR3: TGTGCCAGCAGCATAAGACGGACTGGAGCGGTCGGCTACGAGCAGTACTTC. Translating it yields CASSIRRTGAVGYEQYF. The chain uses TRBV13 and TRBJ2-7; tentatively, D is TRBD2 (5 bases). The CDR3 sequence is 17 residues long. V lost 5 bases to trimming and J lost 3 bases, with 23 bases between them. Germline values: CDR1 PRHDT, CDR2 FYEKMQ (reference sequence).

This clone is a singleton in its sample. The chain joins TRBV5-4 to TRBJ2-1; 10 bases fit TRBD2. Per germline, CDR1 SGHNT and CDR2 YYREEE (reference sequence). The CDR3 sequence is 18 residues long. The V and J ends lost 0 bases and 0 bases, in that order; junction bases with no gene match: 6. The CDR3 is CASSLGTSGVTSYNEQFF. CDR3 nucleotide sequence: TGTGCCAGCAGCTTGGGGACTAGCGGAGTCACCTCCTACAATGAGCAGTTCTTC. The full variable domain, in which reference TRBV5-4 and TRBJ2-1 provide the parts outside the CDR3, is ETGVTQSPTHLIKTRGQQVTLRCSSQSGHNTVSWYQQALGQGPQFIFQYYREEENGRGNFPPRFSGLQFPNYSSELNVNALELDDSALYLCASSLGTSGVTSYNEQFFGPGTRLTVL.

The rearrangement joins TRBV28 to TRBJ1-2; no clear D. The germline V gene encodes CDR1 MDHEN and CDR2 SYDVKM. Trimming stripped 6 bases from V and 8 bases from J, with 16 bases between. CDR3 length equals 13 residues. The chain's CDR3 is CASSQDPGGGYTF. As DNA, the CDR3 is TGTGCCAGCAGCCAGGACCCCGGAGGGGGCTACACCTTC.

As concerns this clone: Additional DNA sequences in this sample encode the identical CDR3. CDR3 coding DNA: TGCGCCAGCAGCTTGGAGGGGACTAATCAGCCCCAGCATTTT. Protein sequence: CASSLEGTNQPQHF. The V call is TRBV5-1, the J call TRBJ1-5, with D possibly matching TRBD1 (5 bases). The CDR3 contains 14 residues. The germline CDR1 and CDR2 sequences are SGHRS and YFSETQ. The germline V and J ends were trimmed by 0 bases and 4 bases, with 8 bases remaining between them.

The rearrangement joins TRBV5-5 to TRBJ1-5; no reliable D call. V dropped 0 bases and J dropped 3 bases, with 7 bases sitting between them. Germline loops: CDR1 SGHKS, CDR2 YYEKEE (reference sequence). The CDR3 loop spans 14 amino acids. The CDR3 region is CASSLGQPNQPQHF. The CDR3, as DNA: TGTGCCAGCAGCTTGGGGCAGCCCAATCAGCCCCAGCATTTT.

This rearrangement joins TRBV6-6 to TRBJ2-2; 14 bases agree with TRBD2. Germline V CDR1 and CDR2: MNHNY, SVGAGI (reference sequence). This CDR3 contains 15 residues. V shed 6 bases and J 4 bases; nucleotides not matched to a gene: 1. The CDR3 DNA sequence: TGTGCCAGCAGAGGGACTAGCGGGAGCACCGGGGAGCTGTTTTTT. Encoded protein: CASRGTSGSTGELFF.

The genes are TRBV2 and TRBJ2-5; TRBD2 agrees at 7 bases. Germline-derived CDR1 and CDR2 are SNHLY and FYNNEI. V lost 8 bases to trimming and J lost 5 bases; unmatched junction nucleotides: 8. This CDR3 comprises 13 residues. Written as DNA, the CDR3 is TGTGCCAGCGCTGCGGGAGAGGGGGAGACCCAGTACTTC. The encoded protein is CASAAGEGETQYF.

V and J are TRBV5-6 and TRBJ1-1; TRBD1 might be the D (5 bases). The CDR3 spans 15 residues. Germline CDR1 SGHDT, CDR2 YYEEEE. V was shortened by 4 bases and J by 0 bases, with 13 bases between the two germline ends. The CDR3 DNA reads TGTGCCAGCAGCATCTATGACAGCATGAACACTGAAGCTTTCTTT. Residues: CASSIYDSMNTEAFF. Filled out from reference TRBV5-6 and TRBJ1-1, the complete variable domain reads DAGVTQSPTHLIKTRGQQVTLRCSPKSGHDTVSWYQQALGQGPQFIFQYYEEEERQRGNFPDRFSGHQFPNYSSELNVNALLLGDSALYLCASSIYDSMNTEAFFGQGTRLTVV.

The CDR3 region has the DNA TGTGCCAGCTCACCGACTCCCCCCCAGTACAATGAGCAGTTCTTC. It specifies CASSPTPPQYNEQFF. The chain has TRBV18 and TRBJ2-1; no clear D. The CDR3 runs to 15 residues. Germline assignment: CDR1 KGHSH and CDR2 LQKENI. V gave up 3 bases and J gave up 4 bases, with 13 bases separating them.